This T cell receptor (beta chain) came from a study of Graves' ophthalmopathy and Graves' hyperthyroidism (dated by TCRdb to 2016 to 2018). Concerning the study at large: Peripheral blood was collected before any treatment was given, at the time of initial diagnosis. The study used signatures of the TCR beta repertoire to tell Graves' ophthalmopathy apart from Graves' hyperthyroidism and to predict which patients would progress to ophthalmopathy. In total, approximately 130 blood samples were TCR-sequenced: fewer than 50 ophthalmopathy, some 72 hyperthyroidism and some 17 hyperthyroidism-to-ophthalmopathy patients. To explore V-J signatures that distinguish ophthalmopathy from hyperthyroidism, a discovery set of 100 patients was enrolled, made up of roughly 41 with ophthalmopathy and some 58 with stable hyperthyroidism. For independent validation, a separate cohort was made up of around 19 hyperthyroidism patients plus 17 patients who later progressed from hyperthyroidism to ophthalmopathy. In more than 5 hyperthyroidism patients, the T-cell repertoire of thyroid tissue was compared with the T-cell repertoire of blood. Once sampling was done, hyperthyroidism patients were given methimazole at a starting dose of 30 mg daily, while ophthalmopathy patients were given high-dose intravenous methylprednisolone.

This clonotype was counted ten times or more. The specificity of this receptor is unknown. Base quality data are lacking; no much larger clone is found one base away. Patients with ophthalmopathy had moderately to severely active disease, with a Clinical Activity Score of 3 or more, a NOSPECS grade of 4 or more, and a disease duration of less than 3 months. Patients with other autoimmune diseases, uncontrolled infections, pregnancy or lactation were excluded. Clinical symptoms, serum thyroxine, TRAb, thyroid ultrasound and orbital computed tomography were used for diagnosis. Using Ficoll-Paque density gradient centrifugation, PBMCs were isolated from 9.5 to 10 ml of fresh peripheral blood. Trizol reagent was used to extract the total RNA, and its quality was then checked on an Agilent 2100 Bioanalyzer. For repertoire sequencing, the TCR beta CDR3 regions were amplified from RNA transcripts. The first round of RT-PCR was done with HTBI primers and the Qiagen OneStep RT-PCR kit, and was followed by a second round of multiplex PCR, then size selection and purification. The libraries underwent paired-end sequencing with 100 bp reads on an Illumina HiSeq2000. In the source study's methods: SOAPnuke was used to process the reads, throwing out any read that had adapters, had uncalled bases, had a mean Phred below 15, or lacked an exact constant-primer or identifier match. COPE v1.2.5 was used to merge the high-quality paired reads. Each unique nucleotide sequence was treated as a clonotype, and MiTCR v1.1 was used to align the clonotypes to the IMGT TRB V, D and J references. The analysis was limited to V-J combinations with a frequency above 0.0001, which together covered just over 98% of the repertoires. For each V-J combination, a TCR clonal expansion and chaos score was defined as F50 clonal expansion divided by the chaos observed in the TCRdist matrix. Welch's t-statistics and random forest were used to reduce features to about a dozen V-J combinations, which were fed into a naive Bayes classifier. The Morisita-Horn index was used to measure how similar the thyroid and blood repertoires were. Clones were called with MiXCR by TCRdb after fastp trimmed the public reads at Q25, and only in-frame beta chains were retained. Under each unique CDR3 protein, matching rows form one entry showing the most common genes and DNA. Here the V and J calls rest on TCRdb's processing, not on the authors' analysis. The sample table holds 300,000 to 400,000 distinct CDR3 sequences, of which around a sixth were seen once. 9% to 15% of the sample lies in the top ten.

Looking up the germline V gene yields CDR1 MGHRA and CDR2 YSYEKL. V and J lose 2 bases and 2 bases, and a span of 12 bases separates them. The CDR3, from cysteine to phenylalanine, totals 15 residues. Only the CDR3 portion is preserved as DNA: 45 bases, with reading frame beginning at the first base. What the work shows at the level of the full study, not this receptor alone: In validation, the model predicted ophthalmopathy progression with 55% to 71% sensitivity and roughly 78% specificity; more than ten predicted patients were CT-confirmed with GO in a median of roughly 6.8 months. Sample size was not statistically predetermined, and group allocation was not concealed from the investigators. The 13-signature model separated ophthalmopathy from stable hyperthyroidism with roughly 90% sensitivity and 81% to 82% specificity in cross-validation, and 80%/75% in the test set. Most of the expanded thyroid clonotypes with a frequency above 0.001 were also detected in blood, and it was suggested that the thyroid immune response may be reflected by blood repertoires.

The V gene is TRBV4-1 and the J gene is TRBJ1-1; matching of 6 bases hints at TRBD1 as the D gene. The source of this sequence is an adult man with Graves' ophthalmopathy. Sample: peripheral blood. The CDR3 is CASSQSGQPNTEAFF. At the DNA level, the sequence is TGCGCCAGCAGCCAATCGGGACAACCAAACACTGAAGCTTTCTTT.